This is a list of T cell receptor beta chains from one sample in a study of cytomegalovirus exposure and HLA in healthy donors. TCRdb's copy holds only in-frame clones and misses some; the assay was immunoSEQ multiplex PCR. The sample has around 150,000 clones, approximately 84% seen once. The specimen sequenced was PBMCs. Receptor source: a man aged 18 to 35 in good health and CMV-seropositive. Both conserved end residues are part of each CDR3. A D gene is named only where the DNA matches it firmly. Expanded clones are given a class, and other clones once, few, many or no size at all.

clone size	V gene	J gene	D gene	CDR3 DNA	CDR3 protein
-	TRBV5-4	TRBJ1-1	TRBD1	TGTGCCAGCAGCCGACAGGGGGTGGGAGTGATGAACACTGAAGCTTTCTTT	CASSRQGVGVMNTEAFF
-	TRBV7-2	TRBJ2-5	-	TGTGCCAGCAGCCCAAGAGGTAGCTCCGAGACCCAGTACTTC	CASSPRGSSETQYF
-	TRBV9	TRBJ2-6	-	TGTGCCAGCAGCTCCAGCTCTGGGGCCAACGGCCTGACTTTC	CASSSSSGANGLTF
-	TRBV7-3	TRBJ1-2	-	TGTGCCAGCAGTCAAGGGTCTCCGGGTAGCGCCTATGGCTACACCTTC	CASSQGSPGSAYGYTF
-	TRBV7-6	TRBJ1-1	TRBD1	TGTGCCAGCAGCTTAGGAGGGACAGCCATGAACACTGAAGCTTTCTTT	CASSLGGTAMNTEAFF
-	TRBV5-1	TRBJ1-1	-	TGCGCCAGCAGCTTGGGGACATCCGGATCTGAAGCTTTCTTT	CASSLGTSGSEAFF
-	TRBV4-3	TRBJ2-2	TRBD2	TGCGCCAGCAGCCAATTAATTGGCGGGGGGCGCGGAACCGGGGAGCTGTTTTTT	CASSQLIGGGRGTGELFF
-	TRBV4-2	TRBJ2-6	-	TGTGCCAGCAGCCAAGATTTCGGGAGCTCTGGGGCCAACGTCCTGACTTTC	CASSQDFGSSGANVLTF
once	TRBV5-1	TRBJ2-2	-	TGCGCCAGCAGCTTGATTCGGGCAGGGACCGGGGAGCTGTTTTTT	CASSLIRAGTGELFF
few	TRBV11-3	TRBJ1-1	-	TGTGCCAGCAGCTTAGGAGAGAAGGAGGGGTACACTGAAGCTTTCTTT	CASSLGEKEGYTEAFF
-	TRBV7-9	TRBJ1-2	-	TGTGCCAGCAGCTTAATCTCCGACACTAACTATGGCTACACCTTC	CASSLISDTNYGYTF
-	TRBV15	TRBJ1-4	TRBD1	TGTGCCACCACAACGGGACAGGGGAAAGAAAAACTGTTTTTT	CATTTGQGKEKLFF
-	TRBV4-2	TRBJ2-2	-	TGTGCCAGCAGCCAAACAGGTTTCACCGGGGAGCTGTTTTTT	CASSQTGFTGELFF
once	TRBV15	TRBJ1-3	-	TGTGCCACCAGCCAGGGGGGAAACACCATATATTTT	CATSQGGNTIYF
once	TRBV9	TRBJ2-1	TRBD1	TGTGCCAGCAGCGCAGGACAGGGCATGCAGTTCTTC	CASSAGQGMQFF
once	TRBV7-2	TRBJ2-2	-	TGTGCCAGCAGCTCAATAACGGCCGGGGAGCTGTTTTTT	CASSSITAGELFF
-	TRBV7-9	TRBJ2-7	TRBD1	TGTGCCAGCAGCTCCGAGACAGGGCGCTACGAGCAGTACTTC	CASSSETGRYEQYF
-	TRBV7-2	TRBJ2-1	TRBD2	TGTGCCAGCAGCCAACTAGCGGGGACAAACAATGAGCAGTTCTTC	CASSQLAGTNNEQFF
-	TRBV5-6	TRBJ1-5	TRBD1	TGTGCCAGCAGCTTGGGCGACAGGGGACTCAATCAGCCCCAGCATTTT	CASSLGDRGLNQPQHF
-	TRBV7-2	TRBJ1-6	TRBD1	TGTGCCAGCAGCTTAGTAGGGACAGAGCCCCTCCACTTT	CASSLVGTEPLHF
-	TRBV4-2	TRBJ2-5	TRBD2	TGTGCCAGCAGCCAAGCTCCCCACTCGTCTAGCGGGGGAGAGACCCAGTACTTC	CASSQAPHSSSGGETQYF
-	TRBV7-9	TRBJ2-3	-	TGTGCCAGCAGCCAAGGTGTCGGGGGGCACACAGATACGCAGTATTTT	CASSQGVGGHTDTQYF
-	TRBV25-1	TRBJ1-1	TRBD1	TGTGCCAGCAGTGAATTAGGAGGGGGCCCGAACACTGAAGCTTTCTTT	CASSELGGGPNTEAFF
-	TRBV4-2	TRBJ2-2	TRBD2	TGTGCCAGCAGCCCGGTCGGACTAGTTACGGTCGGCGGGGAGCTGTTTTTT	CASSPVGLVTVGGELFF
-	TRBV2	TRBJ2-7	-	TGTGCCAGCAGGAGGAGCGAGCAGTACTTC	CASRRSEQYF
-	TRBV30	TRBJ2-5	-	TGTGCCTGGAGTGTAACGGGGACTTCCCAGTACTTC	CAWSVTGTSQYF
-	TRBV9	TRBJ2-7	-	TGTGCCAGCAGCTCCGCGGGGGCGTACGAGCAGTACTTC	CASSSAGAYEQYF
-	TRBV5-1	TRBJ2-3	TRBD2	TGCGCCAGCAGCTCCAAGACTAGCGGGGGCACAGATACGCAGTATTTT	CASSSKTSGGTDTQYF
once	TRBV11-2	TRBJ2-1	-	TGTGCCAGTGCCGATAGCTCCTACAATGAGCAGTTCTTC	CASADSSYNEQFF
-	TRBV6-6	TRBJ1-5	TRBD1	TGTGCCAGCAGTCCCGGGACAGGGATCTCTCAGCCCCAGCATTTT	CASSPGTGISQPQHF
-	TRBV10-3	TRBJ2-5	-	TGTGCCATCAGTCCGACGGAAGCGGAGACCCAGTACTTC	CAISPTEAETQYF
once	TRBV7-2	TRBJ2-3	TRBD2	TGTGCCAGCAGCTTACGCGGGGGGAGCACAGATACGCAGTATTTT	CASSLRGGSTDTQYF
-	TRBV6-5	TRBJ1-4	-	TGTGCCAGCAGTTACTCAGGTGGGAGGGGCGAAAAACTGTTTTTT	CASSYSGGRGEKLFF
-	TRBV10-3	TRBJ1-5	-	TGTGCCATCAGTGAATGGGGGGGTGAGCCCCAGCATTTT	CAISEWGGEPQHF
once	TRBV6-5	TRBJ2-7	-	TGTGCCAGCAGTTACTCGCTCGTCCGGAGCTACGAGCAGTACTTC	CASSYSLVRSYEQYF
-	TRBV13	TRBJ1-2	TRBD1	TGTGCCAGCAGCCAGCGACAGGGAAGGGGCTCTGGCTACACCTTC	CASSQRQGRGSGYTF
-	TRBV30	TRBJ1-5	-	TGTGCCTGGAGCACTCAGGGCAATCAGCCCCAGCATTTT	CAWSTQGNQPQHF
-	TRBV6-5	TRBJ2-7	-	TGTGCCAGCAGTTCCGGACAGACCTACGAGCAGTACTTC	CASSSGQTYEQYF
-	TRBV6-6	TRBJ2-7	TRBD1	TGTGCCAGCAGTCGAACGGGACAGGAGATCTACGAGCAGTACTTC	CASSRTGQEIYEQYF
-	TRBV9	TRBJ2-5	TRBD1	TGTGCCAGCAGCGTGGGACAGAAGGAAGAGACCCAGTACTTC	CASSVGQKEETQYF